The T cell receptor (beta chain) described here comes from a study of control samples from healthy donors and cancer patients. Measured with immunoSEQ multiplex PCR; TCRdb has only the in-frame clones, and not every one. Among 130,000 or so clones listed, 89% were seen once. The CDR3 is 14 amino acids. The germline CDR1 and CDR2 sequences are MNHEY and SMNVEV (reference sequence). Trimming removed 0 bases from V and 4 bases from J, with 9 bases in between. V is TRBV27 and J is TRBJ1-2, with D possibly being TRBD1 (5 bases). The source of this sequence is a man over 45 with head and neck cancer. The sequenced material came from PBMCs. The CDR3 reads CASSLSTGTYGYTF. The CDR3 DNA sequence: TGTGCCAGCAGTTTATCGACCGGGACCTATGGCTACACCTTC.